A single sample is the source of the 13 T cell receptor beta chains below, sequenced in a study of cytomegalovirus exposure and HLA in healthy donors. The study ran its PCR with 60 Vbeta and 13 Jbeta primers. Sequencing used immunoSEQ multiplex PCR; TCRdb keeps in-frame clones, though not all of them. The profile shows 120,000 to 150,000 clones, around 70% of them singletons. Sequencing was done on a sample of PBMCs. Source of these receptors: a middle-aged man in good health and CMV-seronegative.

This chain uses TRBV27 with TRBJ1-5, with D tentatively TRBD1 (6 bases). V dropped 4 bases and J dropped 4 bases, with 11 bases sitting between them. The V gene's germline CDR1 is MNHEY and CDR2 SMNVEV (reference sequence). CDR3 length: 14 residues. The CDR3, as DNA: TGTGCCAGCAGTTCGCTACAGGGAAATCAGCCCCAGCATTTT. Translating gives CASSSLQGNQPQHF.

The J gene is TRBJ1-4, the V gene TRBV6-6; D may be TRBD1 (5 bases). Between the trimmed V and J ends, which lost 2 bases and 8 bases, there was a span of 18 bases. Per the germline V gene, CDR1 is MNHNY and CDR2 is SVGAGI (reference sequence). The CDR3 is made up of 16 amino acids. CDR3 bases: TGTGCCAGCAGTTACCGTGGGGGGGGGAAGAACGAAAAACTGTTTTTT. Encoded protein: CASSYRGGGKNEKLFF.

The CDR3 spells CASSFQGAGTEAFF. DNA of the CDR3: TGTGCCAGCAGCTTTCAGGGGGCTGGCACTGAAGCTTTCTTT. V gene TRBV7-9 combines with J gene TRBJ1-1; TRBD1 agrees at 8 bases. CDR1 is SEHNR, CDR2 FQNEAQ, per germline (reference sequence). V was pared by 3 bases and J by 4 bases, with 4 bases of the junction left unmatched. The CDR3 loop spans 14 amino acids.

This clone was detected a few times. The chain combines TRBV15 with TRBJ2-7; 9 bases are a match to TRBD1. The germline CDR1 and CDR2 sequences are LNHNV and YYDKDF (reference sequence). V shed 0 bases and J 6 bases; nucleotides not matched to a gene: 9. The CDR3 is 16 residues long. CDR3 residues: CATSRESGTGSSEQYF. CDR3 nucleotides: TGTGCCACCAGCAGAGAGTCGGGGACAGGGAGCTCCGAGCAGTACTTC.

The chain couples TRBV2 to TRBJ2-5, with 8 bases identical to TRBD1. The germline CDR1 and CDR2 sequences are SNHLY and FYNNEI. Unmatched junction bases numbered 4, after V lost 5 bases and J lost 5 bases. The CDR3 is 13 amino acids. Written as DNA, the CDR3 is TGTGCCAGCAGTAGGACAGGGTGGGAGACCCAGTACTTC. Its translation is CASSRTGWETQYF.

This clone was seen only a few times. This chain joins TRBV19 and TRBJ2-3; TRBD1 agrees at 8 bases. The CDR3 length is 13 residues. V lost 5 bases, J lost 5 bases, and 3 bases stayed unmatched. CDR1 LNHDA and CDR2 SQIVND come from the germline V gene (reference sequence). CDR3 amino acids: CASSDRGGDTQYF. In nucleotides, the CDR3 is TGTGCCAGTAGTGACAGGGGAGGAGATACGCAGTATTTT.

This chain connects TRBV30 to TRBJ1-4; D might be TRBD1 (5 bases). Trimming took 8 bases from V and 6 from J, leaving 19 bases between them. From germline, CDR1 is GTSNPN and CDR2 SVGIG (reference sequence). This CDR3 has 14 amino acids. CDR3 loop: CARQRGTGDEKLFF. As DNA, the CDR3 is TGTGCCAGACAACGCGGGACCGGAGATGAAAAACTGTTTTTT.

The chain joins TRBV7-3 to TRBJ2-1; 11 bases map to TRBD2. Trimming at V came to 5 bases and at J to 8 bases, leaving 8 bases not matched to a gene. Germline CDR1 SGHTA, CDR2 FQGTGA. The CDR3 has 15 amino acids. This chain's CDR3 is CASSRSGGARHEQFF. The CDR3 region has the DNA TGTGCCAGCAGCCGTAGCGGGGGGGCCCGTCATGAGCAGTTCTTC.

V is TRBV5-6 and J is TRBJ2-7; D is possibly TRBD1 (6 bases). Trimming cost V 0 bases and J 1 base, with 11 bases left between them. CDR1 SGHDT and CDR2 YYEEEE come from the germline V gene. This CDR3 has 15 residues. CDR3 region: CASSLVPTGSYEQYF. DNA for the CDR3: TGTGCCAGCAGCTTGGTCCCGACAGGATCCTACGAGCAGTACTTC.

For the CDR3, the DNA is TGTGCCAGCAGCGTAACCCCTCGGGGCGAGCAGTACTTC. The encoded protein is CASSVTPRGEQYF. The chain employs TRBV9 and TRBJ2-7, with TRBD2 as a possible D gene (5 bases). Trimming pared 1 base from V and 6 bases from J, leaving 11 bases between. CDR3 length equals 13 residues. Germline CDR1 and CDR2: SGDLS and YYNGEE.

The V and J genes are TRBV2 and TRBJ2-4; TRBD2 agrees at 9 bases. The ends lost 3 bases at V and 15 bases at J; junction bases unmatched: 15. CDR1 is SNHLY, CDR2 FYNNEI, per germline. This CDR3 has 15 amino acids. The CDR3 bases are TGTGCCAGCAGTGATTTCGGGCGGGAGGGCCGCTGGGGGTACTTC. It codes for CASSDFGREGRWGYF.

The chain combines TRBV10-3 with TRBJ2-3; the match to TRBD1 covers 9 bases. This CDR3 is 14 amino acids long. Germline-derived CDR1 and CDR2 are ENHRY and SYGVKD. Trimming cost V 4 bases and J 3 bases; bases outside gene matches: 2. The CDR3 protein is CAISGTGETDTQYF. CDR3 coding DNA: TGTGCCATCAGTGGGACAGGGGAAACAGATACGCAGTATTTT.

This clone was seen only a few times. This CDR3 reads CASSIQGLYTEAFF. CDR3 DNA sequence: TGTGCCAGTAGTATACAGGGTCTGTACACTGAAGCTTTCTTT. The V and J genes are TRBV19 and TRBJ1-1; perhaps TRBD1 as D (5 bases). Trimming removed 2 bases at V and 3 bases at J, with 10 bases between. Germline V gene sequence: CDR1 LNHDA, CDR2 SQIVND (reference sequence). CDR3 size: 14 residues.